The clone carrying this T cell receptor (beta chain) was found many times. The sample is drawn from a study of T cells after yellow fever vaccination. TCRdb independently ran MiXCR on the 5' RACE reads; one entry per CDR3 protein. The sample comprises some 300,000 distinct CDR3 sequences, around 3.6% of which are singletons, and 23% rests with the top ten. The trim removed 0 bases at V and 0 bases at J, leaving 21 bases unmatched. The CDR3 totals 22 residues. The V gene's germline CDR1 is LGHNA and CDR2 YSLEER. The chain carries TRBV4-3 and TRBJ2-3, with 7 bases matching TRBD1. The sample consisted of PBMCs, taken on the day of the yellow fever booster vaccination. This receptor was taken from a man younger than 35 who received the YFV17D yellow fever vaccine. The CDR3 sequence: CASSQDGHTARGFLLSTDTQYF. CDR3 bases: TGCGCCAGCAGCCAAGATGGGCACACGGCCAGGGGGTTCCTGCTGAGCACAGATACGCAGTATTTT.